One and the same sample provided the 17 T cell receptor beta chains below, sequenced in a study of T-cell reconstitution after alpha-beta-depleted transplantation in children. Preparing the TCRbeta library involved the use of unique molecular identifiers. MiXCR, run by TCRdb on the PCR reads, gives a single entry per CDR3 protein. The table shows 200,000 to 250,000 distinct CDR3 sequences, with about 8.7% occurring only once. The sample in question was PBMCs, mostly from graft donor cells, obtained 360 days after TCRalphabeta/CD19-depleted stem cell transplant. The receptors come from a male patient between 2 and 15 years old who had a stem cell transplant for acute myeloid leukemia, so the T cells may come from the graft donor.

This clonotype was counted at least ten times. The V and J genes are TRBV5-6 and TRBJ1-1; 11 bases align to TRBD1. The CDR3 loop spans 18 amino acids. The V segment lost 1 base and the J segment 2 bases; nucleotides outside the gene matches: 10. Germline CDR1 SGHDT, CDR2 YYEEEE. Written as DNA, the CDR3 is TGTGCCAGCAGCTTGCGCCGGACAGGGGGCATGGGAAACACTGAAGCTTTCTTT. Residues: CASSLRRTGGMGNTEAFF.

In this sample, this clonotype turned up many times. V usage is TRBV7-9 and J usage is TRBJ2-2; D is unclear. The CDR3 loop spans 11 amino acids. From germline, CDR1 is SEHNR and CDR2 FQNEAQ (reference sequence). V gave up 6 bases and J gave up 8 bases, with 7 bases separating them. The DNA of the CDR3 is TGTGCCAGCAGTCCGTCGGGGGAGCTGTTTTTT. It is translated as CASSPSGELFF.

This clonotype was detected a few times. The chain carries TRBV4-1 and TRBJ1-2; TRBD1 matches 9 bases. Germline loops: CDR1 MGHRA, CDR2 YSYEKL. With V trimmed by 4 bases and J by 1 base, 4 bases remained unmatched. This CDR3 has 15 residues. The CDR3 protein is CASSPRQGDNYGYTF. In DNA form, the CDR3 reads TGCGCCAGCAGCCCCCGACAGGGGGATAACTATGGCTACACCTTC.

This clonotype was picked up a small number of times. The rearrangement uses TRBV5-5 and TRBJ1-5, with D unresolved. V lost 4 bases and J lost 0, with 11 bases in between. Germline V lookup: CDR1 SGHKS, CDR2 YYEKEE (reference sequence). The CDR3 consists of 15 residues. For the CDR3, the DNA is TGTGCCAGCAGCCTGGTAGGGAGTAGCAATCAGCCCCAGCATTTT. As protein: CASSLVGSSNQPQHF.

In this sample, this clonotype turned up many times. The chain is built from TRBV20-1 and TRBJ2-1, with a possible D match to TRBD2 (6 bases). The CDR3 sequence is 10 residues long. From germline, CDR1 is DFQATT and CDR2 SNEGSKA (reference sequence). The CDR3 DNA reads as TGCGGAACTAGCTGTAATGAGCAGTTCTTC. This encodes CGTSCNEQFF.

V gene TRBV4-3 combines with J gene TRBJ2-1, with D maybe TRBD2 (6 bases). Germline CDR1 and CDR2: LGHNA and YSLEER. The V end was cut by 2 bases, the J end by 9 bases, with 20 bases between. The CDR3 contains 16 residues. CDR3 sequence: CASSQLRTGVAFEQFF. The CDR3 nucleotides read TGCGCCAGCAGCCAACTCCGGACGGGAGTGGCGTTTGAGCAGTTCTTC.

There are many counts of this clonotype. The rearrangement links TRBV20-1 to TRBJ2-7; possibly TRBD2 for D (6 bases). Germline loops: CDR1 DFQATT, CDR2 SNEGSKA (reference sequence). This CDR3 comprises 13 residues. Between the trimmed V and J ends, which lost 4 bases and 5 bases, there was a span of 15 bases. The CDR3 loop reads CSATPGSPNEQYF. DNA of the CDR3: TGCAGTGCTACCCCCGGGAGTCCTAACGAGCAGTACTTC.

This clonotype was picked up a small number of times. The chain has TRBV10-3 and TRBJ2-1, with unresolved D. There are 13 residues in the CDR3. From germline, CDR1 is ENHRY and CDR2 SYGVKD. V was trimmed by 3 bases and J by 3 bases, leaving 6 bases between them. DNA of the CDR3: TGTGCCATCAGTGAAGTCGGCTACAATGAGCAGTTCTTC. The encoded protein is CAISEVGYNEQFF.

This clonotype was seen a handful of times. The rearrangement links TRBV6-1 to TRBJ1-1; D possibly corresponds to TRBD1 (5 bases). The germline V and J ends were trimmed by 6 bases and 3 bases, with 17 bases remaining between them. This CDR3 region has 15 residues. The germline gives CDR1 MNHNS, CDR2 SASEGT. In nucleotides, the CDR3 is TGTGCCAGCAGGACAGAAACCTATGGCGACACTGAAGCTTTCTTT. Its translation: CASRTETYGDTEAFF.

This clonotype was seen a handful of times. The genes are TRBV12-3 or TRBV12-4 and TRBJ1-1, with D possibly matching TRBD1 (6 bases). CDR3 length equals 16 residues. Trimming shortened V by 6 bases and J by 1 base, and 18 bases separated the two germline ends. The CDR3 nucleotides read TGTGCCAGCAGCTTCCCCCTCGGGACATCGAACACTGAAGCTTTCTTT. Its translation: CASSFPLGTSNTEAFF.

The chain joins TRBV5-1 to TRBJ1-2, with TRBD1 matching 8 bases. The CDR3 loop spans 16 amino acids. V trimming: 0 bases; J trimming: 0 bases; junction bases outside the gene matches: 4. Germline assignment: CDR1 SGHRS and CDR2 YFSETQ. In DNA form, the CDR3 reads TGCGCCAGCAGCTTGGCGGGACAGGTAGCTAACTATGGCTACACCTTC. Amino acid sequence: CASSLAGQVANYGYTF.

CDR3: CASRLTGDYGYTF. DNA for the CDR3: TGTGCCAGCAGGCTTACAGGGGACTATGGCTACACCTTC. The chain couples TRBV4-2 to TRBJ1-2; TRBD1 agrees at 7 bases. CDR3 length equals 13 residues. Germline assignment: CDR1 LGHNA and CDR2 YNFKEQ. The J segment lost 3 bases and the V segment lost 6 bases, leaving 4 bases of the junction unmatched.

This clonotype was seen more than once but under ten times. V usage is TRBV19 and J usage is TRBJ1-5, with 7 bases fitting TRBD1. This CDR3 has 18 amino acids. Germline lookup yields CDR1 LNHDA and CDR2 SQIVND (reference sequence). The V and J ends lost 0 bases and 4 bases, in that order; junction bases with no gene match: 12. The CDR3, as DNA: TGTGCCAGTAGTATAGATGTTGCGGACAGGCTACGTAATCAGCCCCAGCATTTT. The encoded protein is CASSIDVADRLRNQPQHF. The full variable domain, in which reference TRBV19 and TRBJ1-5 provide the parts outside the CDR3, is DGGITQSPKYLFRKEGQNVTLSCEQNLNHDAMYWYRQDPGQGLRLIYYSQIVNDFQKGDIAEGYSVSREKKESFPLTVTSAQKNPTAFYLCASSIDVADRLRNQPQHFGDGTRLSIL.

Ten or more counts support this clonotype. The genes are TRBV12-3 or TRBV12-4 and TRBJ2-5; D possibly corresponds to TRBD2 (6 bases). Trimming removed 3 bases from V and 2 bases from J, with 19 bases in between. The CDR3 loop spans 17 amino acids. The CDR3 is CASSLFFPGVGQETQYF. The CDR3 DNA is TGTGCCAGCAGTTTGTTCTTTCCGGGAGTAGGGCAAGAGACCCAGTACTTC.

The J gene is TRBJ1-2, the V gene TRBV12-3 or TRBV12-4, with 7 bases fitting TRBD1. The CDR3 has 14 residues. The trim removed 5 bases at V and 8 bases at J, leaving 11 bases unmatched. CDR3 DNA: TGTGCCAGCAGTATCTACAGGGGTGTTAGGGGCTACACCTTC. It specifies CASSIYRGVRGYTF.

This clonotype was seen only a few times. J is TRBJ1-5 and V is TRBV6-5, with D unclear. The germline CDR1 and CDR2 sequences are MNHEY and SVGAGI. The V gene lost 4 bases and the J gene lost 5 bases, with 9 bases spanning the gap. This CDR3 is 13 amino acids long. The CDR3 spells CASSFRYDQPQHF. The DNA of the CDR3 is TGTGCCAGCAGTTTCCGGTACGATCAGCCCCAGCATTTT.

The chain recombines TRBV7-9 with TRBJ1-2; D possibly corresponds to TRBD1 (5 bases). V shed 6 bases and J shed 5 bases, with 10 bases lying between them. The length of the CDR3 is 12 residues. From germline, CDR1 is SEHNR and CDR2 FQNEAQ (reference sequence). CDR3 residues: CASSLEGYGYTF. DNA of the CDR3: TGTGCCAGCAGTTTGGAGGGGTATGGCTACACCTTC.